Each of the 32 T cell receptor beta chains below was sequenced from the same sample in a study of T-cell reconstitution after alpha-beta-depleted transplantation in children. The library targeted TCRbeta and was prepared with unique molecular identifiers. TCRdb re-called the PCR reads through MiXCR, storing one row per CDR3 protein. There are approximately 300,000 distinct CDR3 sequences in the sample; around a tenth occur only once, and about 25% lies in the top ten. The source was peripheral blood, collected 180 days after TCRalphabeta/CD19-depleted stem cell transplant. These receptors were obtained from a male patient aged 2 to 10 who had a stem cell transplant for chronic granulomatous disease, so the T cells may come from the graft donor.

On this clonotype: This clone may be a read error of a much larger clone one base away. V and J are TRBV4-1 and TRBJ2-7; 11 bases fit TRBD2. The germline V gene encodes CDR1 MGHRA and CDR2 YSYEKL. This CDR3 has 15 residues. The CDR3 bases are TGCGCCACCAGCCTCAGACTAGCGGGACTCTACGAGCAGTACTTC. Translation gives CATSLRLAGLYEQYF.

This sequence joins TRBV29-1 and TRBJ2-5, with D possibly being TRBD2 (5 bases). Trimming left V 1 base short and J 1 base short, with 7 bases between. Germline assignment: CDR1 SQVTM and CDR2 ANQGSEA. The CDR3 is made up of 13 amino acids. The chain's CDR3 is CSVEGLAQETQYF. CDR3 nucleotide sequence: TGCAGCGTTGAAGGGCTAGCCCAAGAGACCCAGTACTTC. Supplemented by reference TRBV29-1 and TRBJ2-5, the full variable domain reads SAVISQKPSRDICQRGTSLTIQCQVDSQVTMMFWYRQQPGQSLTLIATANQGSEATYESGFVIDKFPISRPNLTFSTLTVSNMSPEDSSIYLCSVEGLAQETQYFGPGTRLLVL.

The table lists this clonotype with many counts. CDR3 protein: CSAGKPGGSTDTQYF. CDR3 sequence (DNA): TGCAGTGCTGGTAAACCAGGGGGTAGCACAGATACGCAGTATTTT. The chain carries TRBV20-1 and TRBJ2-3, with 7 nucleotides matching TRBD1. The junction had 8 bases not matched to a gene; V was cut back by 5 bases and J by 0 bases. Germline CDR1 and CDR2: DFQATT and SNEGSKA (reference sequence). The CDR3 totals 15 residues.

This clonotype appeared many times. The chain combines TRBV25-1 with TRBJ2-1; TRBD1 is a possible D gene (5 bases). Per germline, CDR1 MGHDK and CDR2 SYGVNS. Trimming cost V 8 bases and J 6 bases, with 8 bases left between them. The CDR3 runs to 11 residues. For the CDR3, the DNA is TGTGCCAGCGGCCAGGGCAATGAGCAGTTCTTC. This translates into CASGQGNEQFF. Full variable domain (remainder filled in from reference TRBV25-1 and TRBJ2-1): EADIYQTPRYLVIGTGKKITLECSQTMGHDKMYWYQQDPGMELHLIHYSYGVNSTEKGDLSSESTVSRIRTEHFPLTLESARPSHTSQYLCASGQGNEQFFGPGTRLTVL.

Remarks on this clonotype: A read error may be the cause here, since a much bigger clone is one base away. V gene TRBV29-1 combines with J gene TRBJ2-7; D gene uncertain. The CDR3 is made up of 12 amino acids. Germline V gene data show CDR1 as SQVTM and CDR2 as ANQGSEA. The CDR3, as DNA: TGCCGCGTACACCAGACCTCCTACGAGCAGTACTTC. This gives the protein CRVHQTSYEQYF.

At least ten counts were recorded for this clonotype. J is TRBJ1-5 and V is TRBV5-1, with D perhaps TRBD1 (6 bases). Germline CDR1 reads SGHRS; CDR2 reads YFSETQ. V lost 1 base to trimming and J lost 1 base, with 9 bases between them. This CDR3 has 15 amino acids. Here the CDR3 reads CASSLSGESNQPQHF. The CDR3 region has the DNA TGCGCCAGCAGCTTGTCAGGGGAGAGCAATCAGCCCCAGCATTTT.

This clonotype was detected many times. This chain links TRBV5-1 with TRBJ2-1; D is unclear. Per the germline V gene, CDR1 is SGHRS and CDR2 is YFSETQ. Trimming cost V 2 bases and J 3 bases, with 3 bases left between them. The CDR3 totals 12 residues. In DNA, the CDR3 is TGCGCCAGCAGCTTCGACTACAATGAGCAGTTCTTC. Its translation is CASSFDYNEQFF.

In its sample, this clonotype was seen many times. The rearrangement links TRBV12-3 or TRBV12-4 to TRBJ1-4; no definite D call. CDR3 length: 16 amino acids. V gave up 6 bases and J gave up 0 bases, with 14 bases separating them. CDR3 sequence reads: CASSPARRTTNEKLFF. DNA of the CDR3: TGTGCCAGCAGCCCCGCACGGAGAACAACTAATGAAAAACTGTTTTTT.

This clonotype was counted ten times or more. The chain uses TRBV11-2 and TRBJ2-1; D unclear. V was shortened by 5 bases and J by 8 bases, with 22 bases between the two germline ends. Germline V CDR1 and CDR2: SGHAT, FQNNGV. The CDR3 has 16 amino acids. Written as DNA, the CDR3 is TGTGCCAGCAGCCCGCCTGGCCTCCTTTTGGGCGATGAGCAGTTCTTC. Amino acids: CASSPPGLLLGDEQFF. The full variable domain, completed using reference TRBV11-2 and TRBJ2-1, is EAGVAQSPRYKIIEKRQSVAFWCNPISGHATLYWYQQILGQGPKLLIQFQNNGVVDDSQLPKDRFSAERLKGVDSTLKIQPAKLEDSAVYLCASSPPGLLLGDEQFFGPGTRLTVL.

This clonotype has only a few counts. The genes are TRBV7-9 and TRBJ2-5; D not resolved. Germline CDR1 reads SEHNR; CDR2 reads FQNEAQ (reference sequence). The CDR3 totals 13 residues. V gave up 4 bases and J gave up 2 bases, with 8 bases separating them. The CDR3 DNA is TGTGCCAGCAGCTATCCGAGTCAAGAGACCCAGTACTTC. This encodes CASSYPSQETQYF.

This clonotype was found many times. The chain couples TRBV4-3 to TRBJ1-1; D remains unclear. Germline CDR1 reads LGHNA; CDR2 reads YSLEER. Trimming pared 1 base from V and 1 base from J, leaving 10 bases between. This CDR3 region has 15 residues. CDR3 coding DNA: TGCGCCAGCAGCCAAGTACAGCCGCCGAACACTGAAGCTTTCTTT. It encodes CASSQVQPPNTEAFF.

This clonotype has ten or more counts. The chain carries TRBV15 and TRBJ1-6, with no clear D. CDR1 is LNHNV and CDR2 is YYDKDF in the germline V gene (reference sequence). This CDR3 contains 14 residues. V gave up 0 bases and J gave up 7 bases, with 7 bases separating them. In nucleotides, the CDR3 is TGTGCCACCAGCAGAGATTTGGGAAATTCACCCCTCCACTTT. This translates into CATSRDLGNSPLHF.

This clonotype was seen a handful of times. The chain combines TRBV4-3 with TRBJ2-7, with D uncertain. The V and J ends lost 4 bases and 3 bases respectively, with 19 bases between them. Germline lookup yields CDR1 LGHNA and CDR2 YSLEER. CDR3 length: 16 residues. CDR3 in DNA: TGCGCCAGCAGCCCGAAAGAAGGTTGGTTAGTCTACGAGCAGTACTTC. The encoded protein is CASSPKEGWLVYEQYF.

The chain carries TRBV10-3 and TRBJ2-5; D may correspond to TRBD1 or TRBD2 (6 bases each). Between the trimmed V and J ends, which lost 3 bases and 1 base, there was a span of 15 bases. This CDR3 has 16 residues. Germline CDR1 is ENHRY and CDR2 is SYGVKD. CDR3 protein: CAISDFRGTSQETQYF. DNA for the CDR3: TGTGCCATCAGTGACTTTCGCGGGACAAGCCAAGAGACCCAGTACTTC.

The chain has TRBV4-2 and TRBJ2-1, with no clear D. Germline V lookup: CDR1 LGHNA, CDR2 YNFKEQ. Trimming cost V 2 bases and J 9 bases, with 8 bases left between them. The CDR3 has 12 amino acids. The CDR3 DNA follows: TGTGCCAGCAGCCAAACGAGCAGTGAGCAGTTCTTC. Residues: CASSQTSSEQFF.

This clonotype occurred many times. V gene TRBV6-2 or TRBV6-3 combines with J gene TRBJ1-1; no reliable D call. The germline V and J ends were trimmed by 5 bases and 0 bases, with 19 bases remaining between them. This CDR3 is built from 17 residues. Germline lookup yields CDR1 MNHEY and CDR2 SVGEGT. CDR3 DNA sequence: TGTGCCAGCAGTCTACTCCCTGCCCGACGGATGAACACTGAAGCTTTCTTT. The encoded protein is CASSLLPARRMNTEAFF.

The sample holds many counts of this clonotype. The rearrangement links TRBV18 to TRBJ2-1; 10 bases are a match to TRBD1. The CDR3 loop spans 15 amino acids. With V trimmed by 3 bases and J by 6 bases, 5 bases remained unmatched. Germline CDR1 is KGHSH and CDR2 is LQKENI. This CDR3 reads CASSPGQGRFNEQFF. The CDR3 DNA is TGTGCCAGCTCACCGGGACAGGGGAGGTTCAATGAGCAGTTCTTC.

There are many counts of this clonotype. This chain links TRBV7-6 with TRBJ2-3; 7 bases map to TRBD2. The CDR3 runs 15 residues. The germline V gene encodes CDR1 SGHVS and CDR2 FNYEAQ. Losses at the gene ends were 3 bases for V and 8 bases for J; bases not matched to a gene: 11. DNA for the CDR3: TGTGCCAGCAGCTTGGGGGGGAGCGCTGAGATTACGCAGTATTTT. This encodes CASSLGGSAEITQYF.

As to this clonotype: A much larger clonotype is one base distant, so this may be a read error. The chain is built from TRBV28 and TRBJ1-2; D is undetermined. The CDR3 spans 12 residues. Germline assignment: CDR1 MDHEN and CDR2 SYDVKM. The CDR3 sequence is CASSSHHYGDTF. Written as DNA, the CDR3 is TGTGCCAGCAGTTCCCACCACTATGGCGACACCTTC.

This clonotype was counted a few times. The CDR3 region is CASSLTSHLEQYF. CDR3 coding DNA: TGTGCCAGCAGTTTAACTTCCCATCTCGAGCAGTACTTC. V is TRBV12-3 or TRBV12-4 and J is TRBJ2-7, with D unresolved. V lost 2 bases and J lost 6, with 11 bases in between. This CDR3 is 13 amino acids long.

This clonotype was picked up many times. The rearrangement uses TRBV20-1 and TRBJ2-7; weak D call: TRBD2 (6 bases). The CDR3 sequence is 13 residues long. CDR1 and CDR2 from the germline V gene are DFQATT and SNEGSKA (reference sequence). The V end was cut by 1 base, the J end by 0 bases, with 7 bases between. The CDR3 nucleotides are TGCAGTGCTAGAGTCGGGAGCTCCTACGAGCAGTACTTC. Translation gives CSARVGSSYEQYF.

This clonotype was seen many times. Here the CDR3 reads CASSGDRLYEQYF. The CDR3, as DNA: TGTGCCAGCAGCGGGGACAGGCTGTACGAGCAGTACTTC. The gene calls are TRBV2 and TRBJ2-7, with TRBD1 identical over 8 bases. CDR3 length: 13 amino acids. With 6 bases clipped from V and 4 bases from J, the junction kept 5 bases outside the gene matches. Germline V CDR1 and CDR2: SNHLY, FYNNEI.

This clonotype was seen at least ten times. The genes are TRBV12-3 or TRBV12-4 and TRBJ1-2; 12 positions agree with TRBD1. This CDR3 spans 13 amino acids. J was trimmed by 7 bases and V by 6 bases; bases with no gene match: 3. CDR3 region: CASRGQGAGGYTF. The CDR3 nucleotides are TGTGCCAGCAGGGGACAGGGGGCCGGTGGCTACACCTTC.

This clonotype was found many times. The V and J genes are TRBV12-3 or TRBV12-4 and TRBJ1-5; 9 bases match TRBD1. V lost 5 bases, J lost 1 base, and 6 bases stayed unmatched. The CDR3 contains 16 residues. CDR3 in DNA: TGTGCCAGCAGTCCCGGGACAGGGCGAAGCAATCAGCCCCAGCATTTT. The encoded protein is CASSPGTGRSNQPQHF.

This clonotype was seen a few times. The chain combines TRBV12-3 or TRBV12-4 with TRBJ2-1, with D possibly TRBD2 on 6 matching bases. Trimming took off 3 bases at V and 5 bases at J, with 14 bases between the two ends. There are 15 residues in the CDR3. The CDR3 loop is CASSFHTGANNEQFF. CDR3 sequence (DNA): TGTGCCAGCAGTTTCCACACGGGAGCCAACAATGAGCAGTTCTTC.

This clonotype was counted at least ten times. V usage is TRBV20-1 and J usage is TRBJ2-1; 13 bases are a match to TRBD2. The V gene end was trimmed by 6 bases and the J gene end by 3 bases; junction bases not matched to a gene: 11. The germline CDR1 and CDR2 sequences are DFQATT and SNEGSKA (reference sequence). This CDR3 contains 17 residues. CDR3: CSAGGTSGITFYNEQFF. The CDR3 DNA follows: TGCAGTGCAGGGGGGACTAGCGGGATCACCTTCTACAATGAGCAGTTCTTC.

This clonotype showed up many times. V is TRBV12-3 or TRBV12-4 and J is TRBJ2-4, with D unresolved. The CDR3 has 14 residues. Trimming shortened V by 1 base and J by 1 base, and 5 bases separated the two germline ends. The CDR3 is CASSLGPAKNIQYF. CDR3 in DNA: TGTGCCAGCAGTTTAGGCCCGGCCAAAAACATTCAGTACTTC.

This clonotype was found many times. The rearrangement joins TRBV30 to TRBJ2-2; no firm D call. V was trimmed by 0 bases and J by 6 bases, leaving 8 bases between them. The V gene's germline CDR1 is GTSNPN and CDR2 SVGIG (reference sequence). This CDR3 comprises 13 residues. The CDR3 DNA reads as TGTGCCTGGAGTGTACTGACGTCCGGGGAGCTGTTTTTT. Encoded protein: CAWSVLTSGELFF.

In this sample, this clonotype turned up many times. The CDR3 loop reads CASSQLAGEETQYF. CDR3 DNA sequence: TGTGCCAGCAGCCAACTAGCGGGGGAAGAGACCCAGTACTTC. The rearrangement uses TRBV11-1 and TRBJ2-5; 11 nucleotides align to TRBD2. The J segment lost 3 bases and the V segment lost 5 bases, leaving 2 bases of the junction unmatched. CDR3 size: 14 residues. Germline lookup yields CDR1 SGHAT and CDR2 FQDESV (reference sequence).

In this sample, this clonotype turned up many times. The CDR3 loop reads CASSLSRTSGGGSQYF. The CDR3 DNA is TGTGCCAGCAGCTTAAGTCGGACTAGCGGGGGAGGGTCCCAGTACTTC. This chain joins TRBV7-2 and TRBJ2-5; 13 bases match TRBD2. V trimming: 2 bases; J trimming: 9 bases; junction bases outside the gene matches: 9. The CDR3 runs to 16 residues. Germline CDR1 is SGHTA and CDR2 is FQGNSA.

This clonotype was counted many times. V usage is TRBV12-3 or TRBV12-4 and J usage is TRBJ1-1; no clear D. V gave up 7 bases and J gave up 0 bases, with 15 bases separating them. This CDR3 region has 15 residues. The CDR3 bases are TGTGCCAGCACCCTAAATGGGGAGGTGAACACTGAAGCTTTCTTT. This gives the protein CASTLNGEVNTEAFF.

This clonotype was observed at least ten times. The chain links TRBV7-2 to TRBJ2-5; D ambiguous. Trimming cost V 2 bases and J 0 bases, with 4 bases left between them. The CDR3 sequence is 13 residues long. The germline V gene has CDR1 SGHTA and CDR2 FQGNSA. In nucleotides, the CDR3 is TGTGCCAGCAGCTTATCCGACCAAGAGACCCAGTACTTC. Its protein is CASSLSDQETQYF.